One T cell receptor (beta chain) is described in this entry. Documented time point: after dendritic cell vaccination, including at tumor progression/relapse. Patients had residual fresh-frozen tumor tissue and more than two years of survival data. Before vaccination, two weeks after the third vaccination, and at progression, PBMC were collected. Primers: 60 V beta forward and 13 J beta reverse. TCRdb's table, derived via immunoSEQ multiplex PCR, lists solely in-frame clones and lacks some. The sample records around 78,000 clones, 85% being singletons. The data belong to a study of glioma-infiltrating T cells after dendritic cell vaccination. Study background: At biweekly intervals, patients got three intradermal dendritic cell vaccine injections.

The TCR was taken from a human donor with glioblastoma. Sequenced here: blood, sampled after dendritic cell vaccination.

The CDR3, as DNA: TGCGCCAGCAGCTTGGGAGAGTACGAGCAGTACTTC. Protein sequence: CASSLGEYEQYF. V gene TRBV5-1 combines with J gene TRBJ2-7; D not certain. The CDR3 length is 12 residues. V was cut by 0 bases and J by 4 bases, with 5 bases left in between. CDR1 and CDR2 from the germline V gene are SGHRS and YFSETQ.